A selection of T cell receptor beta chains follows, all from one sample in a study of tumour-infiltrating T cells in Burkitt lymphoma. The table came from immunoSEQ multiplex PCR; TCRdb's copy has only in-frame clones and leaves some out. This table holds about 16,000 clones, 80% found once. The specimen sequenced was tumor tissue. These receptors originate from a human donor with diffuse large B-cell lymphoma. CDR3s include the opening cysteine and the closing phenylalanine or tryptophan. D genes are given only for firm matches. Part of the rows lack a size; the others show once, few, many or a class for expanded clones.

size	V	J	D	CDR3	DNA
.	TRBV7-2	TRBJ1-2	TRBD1	CASSRDRTDYGYTF	TGTGCCAGCAGCCGGGACAGGACAGACTATGGCTACACCTTC
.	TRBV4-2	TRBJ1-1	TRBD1	CASSQVTGTVNTEAFF	TGTGCCAGCAGCCAAGTCACCGGGACAGTGAACACTGAAGCTTTCTTT
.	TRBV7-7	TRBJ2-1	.	CASSPGPFNEQFF	TGTGCCAGCAGCCCGGGACCTTTCAATGAGCAGTTCTTC
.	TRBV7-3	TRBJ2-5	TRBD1	CASSPYPGQGEETQYF	TGTGCCAGCAGCCCTTATCCGGGACAGGGAGAAGAGACCCAGTACTTC
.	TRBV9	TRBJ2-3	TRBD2	CASSAPVAGGPHTQYF	TGTGCCAGCAGCGCCCCTGTAGCGGGGGGCCCCCATACGCAGTATTTT
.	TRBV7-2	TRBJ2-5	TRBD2	CASSYGLAGSETQYF	TGTGCCAGCAGCTACGGACTAGCGGGGTCAGAGACCCAGTACTTC
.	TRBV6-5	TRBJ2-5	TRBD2	CASSPGRGGAETQYF	TGTGCCAGCAGTCCCGGCCGGGGGGGCGCTGAGACCCAGTACTTC
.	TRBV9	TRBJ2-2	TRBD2	CASSADLAGLNTGELFF	TGTGCCAGCAGCGCGGACTTAGCGGGACTGAACACCGGGGAGCTGTTTTTT
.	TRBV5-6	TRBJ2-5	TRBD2	CASSPSGRAGETQYF	TGTGCCAGTTCCCCTAGCGGGAGGGCAGGTGAGACCCAGTACTTC
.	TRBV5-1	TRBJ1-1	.	CASSFSGLNTEAFF	TGCGCCAGCAGCTTTTCAGGACTGAACACTGAAGCTTTCTTT
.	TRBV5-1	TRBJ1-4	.	CASSLVRRTTNEKLFF	TGCGCCAGCAGCTTGGTCCGGAGAACAACTAATGAAAAACTGTTTTTT
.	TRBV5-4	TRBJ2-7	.	CASTQPGAYEQYF	TGTGCCAGCACCCAACCCGGGGCCTACGAGCAGTACTTC
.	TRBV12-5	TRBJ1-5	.	CASVGSGLNQPQHF	TGTGCTAGTGTTGGATCAGGGCTAAATCAGCCCCAGCATTTT
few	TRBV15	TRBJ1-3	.	CATSRESRVGGNTIYF	TGTGCCACCAGCAGAGAAAGCAGGGTTGGTGGAAACACCATATATTTT
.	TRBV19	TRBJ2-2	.	CASGGTGELFF	TGTGCCAGTGGGGGCACCGGGGAGCTGTTTTTT
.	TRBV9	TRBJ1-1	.	CASSPTAGEAFF	TGTGCCAGCAGCCCGACCGCCGGTGAAGCTTTCTTT
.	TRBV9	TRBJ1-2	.	CASSVDHNRDGYTF	TGTGCCAGCAGCGTAGATCACAATCGGGATGGCTACACCTTC
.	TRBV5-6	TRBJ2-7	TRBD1	CASSSTGTVYEQYF	TGTGCCAGCAGCTCCACCGGGACAGTGTACGAGCAGTACTTC
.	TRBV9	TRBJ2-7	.	CASSVAEGYEQYF	TGTGCCAGCAGCGTAGCTGAGGGTTACGAGCAGTACTTC
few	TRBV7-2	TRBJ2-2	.	CASSLTSLYTGELFF	TGTGCCAGCAGCTTGACTAGTCTGTACACCGGGGAGCTGTTTTTT
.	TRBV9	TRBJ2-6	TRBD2	CASSTRTSGASGANVLTF	TGTGCCAGCAGCACCCGGACTAGCGGGGCCTCTGGGGCCAACGTCCTGACTTTC
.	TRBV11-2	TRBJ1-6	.	CASSLADPGAVNSPLHF	TGTGCCAGCAGCTTAGCAGATCCCGGGGCCGTCAATTCACCCCTCCACTTT
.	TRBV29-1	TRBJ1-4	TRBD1	CSVEVVERGRGELFF	TGCAGCGTTGAAGTAGTAGAGAGGGGGCGCGGGGAACTGTTTTTT
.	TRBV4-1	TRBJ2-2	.	CASSQDERRTGELFF	TGCGCCAGCAGCCAAGACGAGAGACGCACCGGGGAGCTGTTTTTT
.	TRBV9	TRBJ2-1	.	CASSGDYSYNEQFF	TGTGCCAGCAGCGGCGACTACTCCTACAATGAGCAGTTCTTC
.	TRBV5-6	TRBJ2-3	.	CASSPRQTDTQYF	TGTGCCAGCAGCCCCCGACAGACAGATACGCAGTATTTT
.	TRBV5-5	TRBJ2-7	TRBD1	CASSYRDRGSYEQYF	TGTGCCAGCAGCTACCGGGACAGGGGTTCCTACGAGCAGTACTTC